This T cell receptor (beta chain) was identified in a study of type 1 regulatory T cells. At the level of the study: An in vitro protocol generated T-allo10, a Tr1-enriched, alloantigen-specific CD4 T cell product.

As concerns this clonotype: Its antigen is currently unknown.

Germline CDR1 is MDHEN and CDR2 is SYDVKM. The CDR3 extends over 15 amino acids. V was clipped by 3 bases and J by 6 bases, with 17 bases between them. One entry per CDR3 protein, called by TCRdb with MiXCR from the reads. There are under 30,000 distinct CDR3 sequences in the sample; roughly 45% occur only once, and around 4.8% lies in the top ten. The sequenced sample was cultured T cells, either the whole culture or a sorted T cell fraction (not recorded which). This chain joins TRBV28 and TRBJ2-5, with D possibly being TRBD1 or TRBD2 (6 bases each). The source of this sequence is a human donor in good health. CDR3 in amino acids: CASSFSLGGSKTQYF. DNA of the CDR3: TGTGCCAGCAGTTTCAGTCTGGGGGGCTCAAAGACCCAGTACTTC.